These 31 T cell receptor beta chains were sequenced from one sample in a study of CD8+CD57+ T cells in acquired aplastic anemia (dated by TCRdb to the late 2010s). Patients chosen for sequencing had shown expansion of CD8+CD57+ cells by flow cytometry. Sequencing relied on an Illumina HiSeq 2000. Profiling of TCR beta VDJ combinations and CDR3 sequences used genomic DNA as the template. TCRdb reprocessed the public reads (quality trimming at Q25 with fastp, clone calling with MiXCR) and kept in-frame beta chains. Every distinct CDR3 protein forms one entry, paired with its most common genes and DNA. The sample table shows 170,000 or so distinct CDR3 sequences, and roughly 50% are seen once. 25% to 40% of the sample is taken by the ten largest. The specimen sequenced was sorted CD4+, CD8+, or CD8+CD57+ T cells (not recorded which) from PBMCs. The source is a human donor with aplastic anemia.

The chain carries TRBV20-1 and TRBJ2-6; 7 bases are shared with TRBD2. From germline, CDR1 is DFQATT and CDR2 SNEGSKA (reference sequence). The CDR3 is made up of 13 amino acids. With V trimmed by 0 bases and J by 8 bases, 1 base remained unmatched. This CDR3 reads CSAREGGSNVLTF. The CDR3 DNA follows: TGCAGTGCTAGAGAGGGGGGGTCCAACGTCCTGACTTTC.

The chain couples TRBV7-8 to TRBJ2-5; D may be TRBD1 (5 bases). The ends were cut back, 11 bases at V and 1 base at J, with 14 bases in the middle. There are 13 residues in the CDR3. Germline-derived CDR1 and CDR2 are SGHVS and FQNEAQ. The CDR3 DNA reads as TGTGCCTGGAGCAAGGGGCCCCAAGAGACCCAGTACTTC. Amino acid sequence: CAWSKGPQETQYF.

The chain carries TRBV24-1 and TRBJ2-2; D is undetermined. Trimming took off 3 bases at V and 3 bases at J, with 10 bases between the two ends. Germline CDR1 and CDR2: KGHDR and SFDVKD. The CDR3 is 15 residues long. The CDR3 reads CATSDPAVYTGELFF. The CDR3, as DNA: TGTGCCACCAGTGATCCCGCCGTATACACCGGGGAGCTGTTTTTT.

This clonotype was observed many times. The chain couples TRBV20-1 to TRBJ1-2; D not certain. Germline V gives CDR1 DFQATT, CDR2 SNEGSKA (reference sequence). This CDR3 spans 15 amino acids. V lost 0 bases and J lost 8, with 19 bases in between. CDR3 sequence: CSARDREEGPLGYTF. The CDR3 region has the DNA TGCAGTGCTAGAGATCGGGAAGAAGGGCCTTTGGGCTACACCTTC.

This clonotype has ten or more counts. V usage is TRBV7-9 and J usage is TRBJ2-7, with D perhaps TRBD1 (5 bases). Germline CDR1 SEHNR, CDR2 FQNEAQ (reference sequence). Trimming removed 5 bases from V and 0 bases from J, with 17 bases in between. This CDR3 contains 16 residues. In nucleotides, the CDR3 is TGTGCCAGCAGCAAGGGGAAGAGTCGGAGCTCCTACGAGCAGTACTTC. Translated: CASSKGKSRSSYEQYF.

V gene TRBV20-1 combines with J gene TRBJ2-7; 10 bases fit TRBD2. The CDR3 consists of 13 residues. CDR1 DFQATT and CDR2 SNEGSKA come from the germline V gene (reference sequence). V lost 4 bases to trimming and J lost 5 bases; unmatched junction nucleotides: 5. CDR3 nucleotides: TGCAGTGCTACCACGGGACTAGCGAACGAGCAGTACTTC. Protein sequence: CSATTGLANEQYF.

As for this clonotype: At one boundary the junction diverges from the germline segment, which might be a read error. The V call is TRBV27, the J call TRBJ2-5, with a tentative D call TRBD1 (5 bases). CDR1 MNHEY and CDR2 SMNVEV come from the germline V gene (reference sequence). The CDR3 has 13 residues. The CDR3, as DNA: TGTGCCAACAGTTGGGGCAGGGAAGAGACCCAGTACTTC. This encodes CANSWGREETQYF.

There are many counts of this clonotype. The J gene is TRBJ2-1, the V gene TRBV9; perhaps D is TRBD1 or TRBD2 (5 bases each). Germline V gene lookup returns CDR1 SGDLS and CDR2 YYNGEE. Trimming stripped 4 bases from V and 7 bases from J, with 15 bases between. CDR3 size: 14 residues. CDR3 region: CASSSPGTTNEQFF. CDR3 DNA: TGTGCCAGCAGCTCCCCCGGGACGACTAATGAGCAGTTCTTC.

This clonotype has ten or more counts. The chain employs TRBV11-2 and TRBJ1-2; the D gene is possibly TRBD1 (5 bases). Germline CDR1 SGHAT, CDR2 FQNNGV. The CDR3 is made up of 19 amino acids. With 1 base removed from V and 1 base from J, the gap between germline ends came to 22 bases. CDR3 DNA: TGTGCCAGCAGCTTAGGGGGTGGAGACGTCGGAGGGGTTAACTATGGCTACACCTTC. This gives the protein CASSLGGGDVGGVNYGYTF.

This clonotype is a singleton in its sample. The genes are TRBV13 and TRBJ2-7; 8 bases align to TRBD2. CDR3 length: 14 residues. J was trimmed by 2 bases and V by 5 bases; bases with no gene match: 5. Per the germline V gene, CDR1 is PRHDT and CDR2 is FYEKMQ (reference sequence). The CDR3 sequence: CASSLWGLAYEQYF. The CDR3 DNA reads TGTGCCAGCAGCCTATGGGGACTAGCCTACGAGCAGTACTTC.

The V and J genes are TRBV2 and TRBJ1-1; 8 bases fit TRBD1. The V gene end was trimmed by 8 bases and the J gene end by 3 bases; junction bases not matched to a gene: 11. The CDR3 totals 15 residues. The germline V gene has CDR1 SNHLY and CDR2 FYNNEI. The CDR3 protein is CASPGQGGRDTEAFF. The CDR3 DNA reads as TGTGCCAGCCCCGGACAGGGCGGCAGGGACACTGAAGCTTTCTTT. Variable domain in full (rest from reference TRBV2 and TRBJ1-1): EPEVTQTPSHQVTQMGQEVILRCVPISNHLYFYWYRQILGQKVEFLVSFYNNEISEKSEIFDDQFSVERPDGSNFTLKIRSTKLEDSAMYFCASPGQGGRDTEAFFGQGTRLTVV.

In its sample, this clonotype was seen a few times. CDR3 region: CSVRSGETQYF. CDR3 sequence (DNA): TGCAGCGTCCGTAGCGGGGAGACCCAGTACTTC. The chain links TRBV29-1 to TRBJ2-5; 7 bases are a match to TRBD2. Germline lookup yields CDR1 SQVTM and CDR2 ANQGSEA. V shed 6 bases, J shed 5 bases, and the junction held 3 bases outside the gene matches. There are 11 residues in the CDR3.

The chain recombines TRBV19 with TRBJ2-2, with TRBD2 matching over 10 bases. V lost 4 bases to trimming and J lost 5 bases; unmatched junction nucleotides: 4. There are 15 residues in the CDR3. Looked up from germline, CDR1 is LNHDA and CDR2 is SQIVND (reference sequence). The CDR3 DNA follows: TGTGCCAGTAGTAGAGGACTAGCGGATACCGGGGAGCTGTTTTTT. It translates to CASSRGLADTGELFF.

This clonotype was observed at least ten times. The chain has TRBV12-5 and TRBJ1-5; perhaps TRBD1 as D (6 bases). Trimming took 2 bases from V and 7 from J, leaving 12 bases between them. Germline V gene data show CDR1 as LGHNT and CDR2 as FRNRAP. This CDR3 contains 14 residues. The chain's CDR3 is CASGLYGGGQPQHF. The CDR3 DNA follows: TGTGCTAGTGGTTTGTACGGGGGCGGACAGCCCCAGCATTTT. The complete variable domain, with remaining parts taken from reference TRBV12-5 and TRBJ1-5, reads DARVTQTPRHKVTEMGQEVTMRCQPILGHNTVFWYRQTMMQGLELLAYFRNRAPLDDSGMPKDRFSAEMPDATLATLKIQPSEPRDSAVYFCASGLYGGGQPQHFGDGTRLSIL.

The V gene is TRBV19, the J gene TRBJ1-2, with unresolved D. The CDR3 contains 12 residues. The V and J ends lost 4 bases and 8 bases respectively, with 11 bases between them. Looked up from germline, CDR1 is LNHDA and CDR2 is SQIVND (reference sequence). The CDR3 bases are TGTGCCAGTAGTACAGGCCGCATCGGCTACACCTTC. Translated, it gives CASSTGRIGYTF.

The chain combines TRBV5-4 with TRBJ1-1; D gene ambiguous. V was clipped by 2 bases and J by 3 bases, with 11 bases between them. Germline lookup yields CDR1 SGHNT and CDR2 YYREEE (reference sequence). The CDR3 runs to 14 residues. CDR3 sequence: CASSFPGRDTEAFF. The DNA of the CDR3 is TGTGCCAGCAGCTTTCCGGGGAGAGACACTGAAGCTTTCTTT. Using reference TRBV5-4 and TRBJ1-1 for the parts outside the CDR3, the full variable domain is ETGVTQSPTHLIKTRGQQVTLRCSSQSGHNTVSWYQQALGQGPQFIFQYYREEENGRGNFPPRFSGLQFPNYSSELNVNALELDDSALYLCASSFPGRDTEAFFGQGTRLTVV.

Ten or more counts support this clonotype. The rearrangement links TRBV9 to TRBJ2-6, with D perhaps given as TRBD1 or TRBD2 (5 bases each). V was clipped by 0 bases and J by 2 bases, with 9 bases between them. Germline assignment: CDR1 SGDLS and CDR2 YYNGEE. CDR3 size: 16 residues. The CDR3 reads CASSVGGRPGANVLTF. The DNA of the CDR3 is TGTGCCAGCAGCGTAGGGGGGAGACCTGGGGCCAACGTCCTGACTTTC.

The V call is TRBV2, the J call TRBJ1-3, with 7 nucleotides matching TRBD1. Looked up from germline, CDR1 is SNHLY and CDR2 is FYNNEI. CDR3 length: 13 residues. V shed 8 bases and J 3 bases; nucleotides not matched to a gene: 4. The DNA of the CDR3 is TGTGCCAGCGACAGGGCTGGTGGAAACACCATATATTTT. Translating it yields CASDRAGGNTIYF.

At least ten counts were recorded for this clonotype. The chain couples TRBV6-5 to TRBJ1-2, with 7 bases that match TRBD1. V lost 2 bases and J lost 0; bases outside the gene matches: 3. The germline gives CDR1 MNHEY, CDR2 SVGAGI. The CDR3 sequence is 15 residues long. CDR3 loop: CASSYRGQANYGYTF. The CDR3 bases are TGTGCCAGCAGTTACCGAGGACAGGCTAACTATGGCTACACCTTC.

The genes are TRBV10-3 and TRBJ1-5, with D possibly TRBD1 on 5 matching bases. Germline V gene lookup returns CDR1 ENHRY and CDR2 SYGVKD. This CDR3 is built from 17 residues. V was pared by 3 bases and J by 0 bases, with 15 bases between. The CDR3 loop reads CAISDRTQGNSNQPQHF. The CDR3 DNA sequence: TGTGCCATCAGTGATAGGACACAAGGAAATAGCAATCAGCCCCAGCATTTT.

This clonotype has more than one count but fewer than ten. V gene TRBV10-3 combines with J gene TRBJ1-1, with D perhaps matching TRBD1 (5 bases). The germline V and J ends were trimmed by 3 bases and 4 bases, with 15 bases remaining between them. The germline gives CDR1 ENHRY, CDR2 SYGVKD. This CDR3 is 15 amino acids long. CDR3 loop: CAISERTDKITEAFF. CDR3 bases: TGTGCCATCAGTGAACGGACGGACAAAATCACTGAAGCTTTCTTT.

This clonotype was seen ten or more times. The chain links TRBV12-3 or TRBV12-4 to TRBJ2-7, with no clear D. CDR3 length: 14 amino acids. With 6 bases removed from V and 3 bases from J, the gap between germline ends came to 15 bases. The CDR3 here is CASSFLNRDYEQYF. As DNA, the CDR3 is TGTGCCAGCAGCTTTTTAAACAGAGACTACGAGCAGTACTTC.

This clonotype was counted a few times. As DNA, the CDR3 is TGTGCCAGCAGCTTAGTCTTTCGGGATCAAGAGACCCAGTACTTC. Its protein product is CASSLVFRDQETQYF. This chain uses TRBV7-2 with TRBJ2-5; maybe TRBD2 (5 bases). V was cut by 1 base and J by 2 bases, with 11 bases left in between. The CDR3 totals 15 residues. Germline V gene data show CDR1 as SGHTA and CDR2 as FQGNSA.

The chain uses TRBV11-1 and TRBJ2-2; the D gene could be TRBD1 or TRBD2 (5 bases each). Per the germline V gene, CDR1 is SGHAT and CDR2 is FQDESV (reference sequence). The CDR3 consists of 13 residues. V lost 9 bases and J 6 bases, leaving 14 bases between the germline ends. CDR3: CASSPSGPGELFF. CDR3 in DNA: TGTGCCAGTAGTCCCTCGGGGCCCGGGGAGCTGTTTTTT.

This clonotype was recorded at least ten times. The chain carries TRBV5-1 and TRBJ2-7; D is perhaps TRBD1 (5 bases). The CDR3 loop spans 13 amino acids. Looked up from germline, CDR1 is SGHRS and CDR2 is YFSETQ. Trimming pared 1 base from V and 5 bases from J, leaving 10 bases between. Here the CDR3 DNA reads TGCGCCAGCAGCTTGTTAAGGGGCCACGAGCAGTACTTC. Its translation is CASSLLRGHEQYF. Full variable domain (remainder filled in from reference TRBV5-1 and TRBJ2-7): KAGVTQTPRYLIKTRGQQVTLSCSPISGHRSVSWYQQTPGQGLQFLFEYFSETQRNKGNFPGRFSGRQFSNSRSEMNVSTLELGDSALYLCASSLLRGHEQYFGPGTRLTVT.

The chain links TRBV30 to TRBJ2-1; D remains unclear. The CDR3 contains 15 residues. In germline, CDR1 is GTSNPN, CDR2 SVGIG (reference sequence). V shed 0 bases and J shed 0 bases, with 9 bases lying between them. The CDR3 sequence is CAWSVRSSSYNEQFF. As DNA, the CDR3 is TGTGCCTGGAGTGTACGGTCAAGCTCCTACAATGAGCAGTTCTTC.

The V and J genes are TRBV10-1 and TRBJ1-5; 8 bases align to TRBD1. Germline-derived CDR1 and CDR2 are WNHNN and SYGVQD (reference sequence). V was clipped by 5 bases and J by 1 base; unmatched bases: 1. The CDR3 is 14 residues long. CDR3 loop: CASSWDRSNQPQHF. The DNA for the CDR3 is TGCGCCAGCAGTTGGGACAGGAGCAATCAGCCCCAGCATTTT.

This chain's CDR3 is CASSETGVKVNEQFF. The CDR3, as DNA: TGCGCCAGCAGTGAGACAGGAGTGAAAGTCAATGAGCAGTTCTTC. The V gene is TRBV10-2, the J gene TRBJ2-1, with D possibly TRBD1 on 5 matching bases. The CDR3 totals 15 residues. V dropped 2 bases and J dropped 6 bases, with 14 bases sitting between them. CDR1 and CDR2 from the germline V gene are WSHSY and SAAADI.

The chain combines TRBV15 with TRBJ1-1; D is undetermined. V was cut by 0 bases and J by 1 base, with 15 bases left in between. CDR1 is LNHNV, CDR2 YYDKDF, per germline (reference sequence). The CDR3 extends over 17 amino acids. CDR3 protein: CATSRDQYRPSNTEAFF. CDR3 nucleotides: TGTGCCACCAGCAGAGATCAGTACCGACCATCGAACACTGAAGCTTTCTTT.

This clonotype was picked up many times. This sequence joins TRBV20-1 and TRBJ1-1, with D possibly TRBD1 on 5 matching bases. The CDR3 runs 11 residues. Germline V gene data show CDR1 as DFQATT and CDR2 as SNEGSKA (reference sequence). Trimming left V 7 bases short and J 6 bases short, with 12 bases between. CDR3 DNA: TGCAGTGTTCCTAGGGGACCTGAAGCTTTCTTT. It is translated as CSVPRGPEAFF.

This rearrangement joins TRBV7-9 to TRBJ2-7, with TRBD2 identical over 7 bases. CDR1 is SEHNR, CDR2 FQNEAQ, per germline (reference sequence). Trimming at V came to 0 bases and at J to 5 bases, leaving 1 base not matched to a gene. This CDR3 region has 13 residues. The DNA of the CDR3 is TGTGCCAGCAGCTTAGCGAGCGGGAACGAGCAGTACTTC. It translates to CASSLASGNEQYF.